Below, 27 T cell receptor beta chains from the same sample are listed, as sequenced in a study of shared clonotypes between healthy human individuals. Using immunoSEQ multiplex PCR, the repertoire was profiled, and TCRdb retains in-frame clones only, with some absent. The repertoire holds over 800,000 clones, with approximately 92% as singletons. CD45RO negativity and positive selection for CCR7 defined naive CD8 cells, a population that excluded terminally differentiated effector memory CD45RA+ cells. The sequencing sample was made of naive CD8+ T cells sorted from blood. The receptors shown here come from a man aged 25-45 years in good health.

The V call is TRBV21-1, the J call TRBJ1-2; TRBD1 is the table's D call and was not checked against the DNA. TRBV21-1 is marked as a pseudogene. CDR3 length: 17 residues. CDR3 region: CASSRQADRGLDYGYTF. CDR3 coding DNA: TGTGCCAGCAGCAGGCAGGCCGACAGGGGTTTGGACTATGGCTACACCTTC.

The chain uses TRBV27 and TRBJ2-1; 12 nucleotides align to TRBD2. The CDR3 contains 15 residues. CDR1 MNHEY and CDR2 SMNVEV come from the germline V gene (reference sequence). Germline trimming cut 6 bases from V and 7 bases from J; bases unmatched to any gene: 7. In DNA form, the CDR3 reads TGTGCCAGCAGGACCGGACTAGCGGGATTGAATGAGCAGTTCTTC. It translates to CASRTGLAGLNEQFF.

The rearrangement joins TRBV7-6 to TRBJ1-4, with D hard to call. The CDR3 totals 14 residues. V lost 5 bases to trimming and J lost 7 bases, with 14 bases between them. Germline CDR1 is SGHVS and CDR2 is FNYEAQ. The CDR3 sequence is CASSLHPGSEKLFF. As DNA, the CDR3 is TGTGCCAGCAGCCTACATCCGGGGAGTGAAAAACTGTTTTTT. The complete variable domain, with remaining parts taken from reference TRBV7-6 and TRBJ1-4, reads GAGVSQSPRYKVTKRGQDVALRCDPISGHVSLYWYRQALGQGPEFLTYFNYEAQQDKSGLPNDRFSAERPEGSISTLTIQRTEQRDSAMYRCASSLHPGSEKLFFGSGTQLSVL.

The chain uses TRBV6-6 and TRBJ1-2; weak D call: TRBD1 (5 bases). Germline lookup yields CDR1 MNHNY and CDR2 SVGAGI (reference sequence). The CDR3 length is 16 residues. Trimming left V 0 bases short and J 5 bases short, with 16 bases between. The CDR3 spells CASSYSPGTDPYGYTF. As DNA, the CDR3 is TGTGCCAGCAGTTACTCTCCTGGGACGGATCCTTATGGCTACACCTTC.

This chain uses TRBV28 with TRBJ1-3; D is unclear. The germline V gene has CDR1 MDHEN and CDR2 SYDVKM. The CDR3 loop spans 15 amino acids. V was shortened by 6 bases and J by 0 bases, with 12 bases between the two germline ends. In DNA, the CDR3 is TGTGCCAGCAGGTTTTCGAGGGACTCTGGAAACACCATATATTTT. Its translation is CASRFSRDSGNTIYF. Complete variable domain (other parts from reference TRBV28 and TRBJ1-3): DVKVTQSSRYLVKRTGEKVFLECVQDMDHENMFWYRQDPGLGLRLIYFSYDVKMKEKGDIPEGYSVSREKKERFSLILESASTNQTSMYLCASRFSRDSGNTIYFGEGSWLTVV.

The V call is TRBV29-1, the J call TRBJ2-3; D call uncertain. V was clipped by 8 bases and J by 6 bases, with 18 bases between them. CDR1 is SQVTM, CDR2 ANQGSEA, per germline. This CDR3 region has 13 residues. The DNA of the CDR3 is TGCAGCCCCCTGGCAGGAAAGATCGATACGCAGTATTTT. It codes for CSPLAGKIDTQYF.

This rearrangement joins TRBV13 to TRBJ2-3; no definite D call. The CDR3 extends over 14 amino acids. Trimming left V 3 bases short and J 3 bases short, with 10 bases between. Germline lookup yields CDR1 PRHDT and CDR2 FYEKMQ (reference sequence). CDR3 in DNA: TGTGCCAGCAGCTTTTTGGGCAGTACAGATACGCAGTATTTT. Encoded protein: CASSFLGSTDTQYF.

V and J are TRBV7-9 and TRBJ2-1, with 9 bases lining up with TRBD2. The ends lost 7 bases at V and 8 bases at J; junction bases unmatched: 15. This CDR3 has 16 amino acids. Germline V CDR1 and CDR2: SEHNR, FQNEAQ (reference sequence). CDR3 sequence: CASNRGTSGRLYEQFF. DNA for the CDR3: TGTGCCAGCAACCGAGGGACGAGCGGGAGGTTATATGAGCAGTTCTTC.

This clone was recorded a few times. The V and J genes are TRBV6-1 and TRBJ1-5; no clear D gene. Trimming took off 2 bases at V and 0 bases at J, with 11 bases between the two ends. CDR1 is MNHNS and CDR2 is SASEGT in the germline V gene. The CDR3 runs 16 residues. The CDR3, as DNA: TGTGCCAGCAGTGAATACTCGGGAATTAGCAATCAGCCCCAGCATTTT. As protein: CASSEYSGISNQPQHF.

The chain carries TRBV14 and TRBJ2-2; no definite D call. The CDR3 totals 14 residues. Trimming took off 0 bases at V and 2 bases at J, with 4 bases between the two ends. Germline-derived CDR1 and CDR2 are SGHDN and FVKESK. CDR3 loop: CASSQDGNTGELFF. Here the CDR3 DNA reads TGTGCCAGCAGCCAAGATGGCAACACCGGGGAGCTGTTTTTT.

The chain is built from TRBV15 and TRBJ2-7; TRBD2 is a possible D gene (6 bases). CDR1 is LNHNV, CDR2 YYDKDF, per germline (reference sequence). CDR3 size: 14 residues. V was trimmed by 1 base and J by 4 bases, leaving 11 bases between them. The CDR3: CATSRAGSGYEQYF. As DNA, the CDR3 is TGTGCCACCAGCAGAGCCGGGAGTGGGTACGAGCAGTACTTC.

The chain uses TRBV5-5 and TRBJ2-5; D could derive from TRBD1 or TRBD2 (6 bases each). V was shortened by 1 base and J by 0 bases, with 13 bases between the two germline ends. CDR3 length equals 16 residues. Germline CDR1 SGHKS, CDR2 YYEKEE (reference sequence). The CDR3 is CASSLKEGGYQETQYF. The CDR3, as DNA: TGTGCCAGCAGCTTGAAGGAAGGGGGGTACCAAGAGACCCAGTACTTC.

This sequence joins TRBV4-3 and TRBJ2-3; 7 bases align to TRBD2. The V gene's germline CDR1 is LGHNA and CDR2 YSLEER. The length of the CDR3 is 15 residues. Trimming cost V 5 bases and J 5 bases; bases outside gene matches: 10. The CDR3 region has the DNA TGCGCCAGCAGCGGGACGGGAGGAGAGTTAGATACGCAGTATTTT. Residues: CASSGTGGELDTQYF.

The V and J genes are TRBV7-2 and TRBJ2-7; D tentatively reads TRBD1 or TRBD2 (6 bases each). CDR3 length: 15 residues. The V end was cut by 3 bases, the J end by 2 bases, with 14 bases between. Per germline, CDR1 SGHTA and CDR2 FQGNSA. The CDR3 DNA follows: TGTGCCAGCAGCTTCTTAGACCGGGGGCCCTACGAGCAGTACTTC. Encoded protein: CASSFLDRGPYEQYF.

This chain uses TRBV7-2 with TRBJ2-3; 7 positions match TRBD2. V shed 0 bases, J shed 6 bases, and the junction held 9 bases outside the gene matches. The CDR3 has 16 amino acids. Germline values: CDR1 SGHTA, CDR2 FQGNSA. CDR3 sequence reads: CASSLALAAIVDTQYF. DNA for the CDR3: TGTGCCAGCAGCTTAGCGCTAGCGGCGATTGTGGATACGCAGTATTTT.

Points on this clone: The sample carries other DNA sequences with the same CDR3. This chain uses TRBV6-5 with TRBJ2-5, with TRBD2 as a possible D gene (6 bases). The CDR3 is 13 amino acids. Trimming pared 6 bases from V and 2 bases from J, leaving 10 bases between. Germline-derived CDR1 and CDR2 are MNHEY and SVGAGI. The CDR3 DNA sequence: TGTGCCAGCAGCCTCGGGGGTCAAGAGACCCAGTACTTC. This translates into CASSLGGQETQYF.

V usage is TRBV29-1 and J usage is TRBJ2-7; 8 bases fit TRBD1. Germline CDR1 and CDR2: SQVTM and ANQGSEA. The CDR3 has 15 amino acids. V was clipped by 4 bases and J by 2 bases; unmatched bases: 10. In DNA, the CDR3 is TGCAGCGTTGTTAACCACAGGGGGGTGACCTACGAGCAGTACTTC. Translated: CSVVNHRGVTYEQYF.

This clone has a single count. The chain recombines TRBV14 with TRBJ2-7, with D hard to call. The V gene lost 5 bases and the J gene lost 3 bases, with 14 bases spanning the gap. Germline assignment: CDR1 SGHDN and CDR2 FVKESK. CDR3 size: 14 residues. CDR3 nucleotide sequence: TGTGCCAGCAGCGCCCTGGGTGGGAACTACGAGCAGTACTTC. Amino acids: CASSALGGNYEQYF. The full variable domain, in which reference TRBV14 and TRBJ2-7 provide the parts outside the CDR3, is EAGVTQFPSHSVIEKGQTVTLRCDPISGHDNLYWYRRVMGKEIKFLLHFVKESKQDESGMPNNRFLAERTGGTYSTLKVQPAELEDSGVYFCASSALGGNYEQYFGPGTRLTVT.

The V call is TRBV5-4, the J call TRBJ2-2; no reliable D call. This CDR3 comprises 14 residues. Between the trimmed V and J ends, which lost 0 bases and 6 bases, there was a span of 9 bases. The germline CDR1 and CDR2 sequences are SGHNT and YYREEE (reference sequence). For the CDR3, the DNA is TGTGCCAGCAGCTTGGAAGAGGTCCCCGGGGAGCTGTTTTTT. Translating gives CASSLEEVPGELFF.

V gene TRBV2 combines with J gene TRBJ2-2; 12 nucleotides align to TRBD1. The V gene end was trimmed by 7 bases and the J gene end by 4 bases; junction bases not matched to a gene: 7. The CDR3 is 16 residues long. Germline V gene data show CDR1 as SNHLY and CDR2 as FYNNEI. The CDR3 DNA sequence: TGTGCCAGCACCCCGGGACAGGGGGCGGGCACCGGGGAGCTGTTTTTT. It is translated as CASTPGQGAGTGELFF.

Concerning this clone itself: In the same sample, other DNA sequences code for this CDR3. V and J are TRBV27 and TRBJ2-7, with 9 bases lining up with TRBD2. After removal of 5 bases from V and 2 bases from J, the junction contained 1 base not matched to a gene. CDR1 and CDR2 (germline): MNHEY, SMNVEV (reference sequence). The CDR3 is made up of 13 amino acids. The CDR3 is CASSAGGTYEQYF. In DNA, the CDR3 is TGTGCCAGCAGTGCGGGGGGGACCTACGAGCAGTACTTC.

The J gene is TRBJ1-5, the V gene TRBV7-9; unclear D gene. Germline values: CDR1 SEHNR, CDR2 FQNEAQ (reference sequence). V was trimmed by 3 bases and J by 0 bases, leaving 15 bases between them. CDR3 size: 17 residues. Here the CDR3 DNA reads TGTGCCAGCAGCTTGGCTGAAGGATTTTATAGCAATCAGCCCCAGCATTTT. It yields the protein CASSLAEGFYSNQPQHF.

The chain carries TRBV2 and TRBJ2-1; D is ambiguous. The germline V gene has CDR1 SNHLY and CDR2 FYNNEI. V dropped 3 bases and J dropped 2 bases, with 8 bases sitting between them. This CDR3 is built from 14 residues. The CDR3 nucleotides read TGTGCCAGCAGTGAGGCGGAGCCCTACAATGAGCAGTTCTTC. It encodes CASSEAEPYNEQFF.

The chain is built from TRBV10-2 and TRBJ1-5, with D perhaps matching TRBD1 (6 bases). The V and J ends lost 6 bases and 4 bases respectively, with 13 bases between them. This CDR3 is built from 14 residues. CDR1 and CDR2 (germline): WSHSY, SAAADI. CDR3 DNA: TGCGCCAGCAGCTCTACTACAGGGAATCAGCCCCAGCATTTT. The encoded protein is CASSSTTGNQPQHF.

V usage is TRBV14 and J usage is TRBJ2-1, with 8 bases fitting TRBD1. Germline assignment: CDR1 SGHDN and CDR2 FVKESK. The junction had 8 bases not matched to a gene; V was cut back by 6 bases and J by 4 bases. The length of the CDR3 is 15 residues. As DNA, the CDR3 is TGTGCCAGCAGTCCCGGGACAGGAGATTACAATGAGCAGTTCTTC. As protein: CASSPGTGDYNEQFF.

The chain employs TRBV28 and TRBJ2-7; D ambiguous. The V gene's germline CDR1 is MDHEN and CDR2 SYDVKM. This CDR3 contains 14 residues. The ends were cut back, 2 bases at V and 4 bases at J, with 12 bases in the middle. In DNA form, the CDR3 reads TGTGCCAGCAGTTTACGAGACTCTCGATACGAGCAGTACTTC. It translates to CASSLRDSRYEQYF.

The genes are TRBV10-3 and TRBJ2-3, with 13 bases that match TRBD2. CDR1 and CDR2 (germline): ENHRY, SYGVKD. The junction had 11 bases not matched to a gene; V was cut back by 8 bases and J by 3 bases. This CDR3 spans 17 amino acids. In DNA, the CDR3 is TGTGCCATCGGAGACCCGGGACTAGCGGGAAAGACAGATACGCAGTATTTT. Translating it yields CAIGDPGLAGKTDTQYF.